One TCR beta chain is described in this entry. The V end was cut by 6 bases, the J end by 4 bases, with 13 bases between. Germline V lookup: CDR1 SNHLY, CDR2 FYNNEI. The CDR3 has 15 amino acids. Individuals drawn from 20 to 25 US areas were about 18 to 90 years old. This record belongs to a study of blood T cell repertoires in COVID-19. Overall study: T cells, B-cell-depleted T cells, or PBMCs provided the cDNA or gDNA that served as material.

As processed by the authors: Scientists estimated how many nucleated cells there were by amplifying reference gene primers. Generated by immunoSEQ multiplex PCR, the TCRdb table keeps only in-frame clones and is missing some. V and J calls and clone size come straight from that table; D and trimming were deduced from the DNA. The table lists approximately 200,000 clones, about 88% of them singletons. The rearrangement links TRBV2 to TRBJ1-6, with TRBD1 as a possible D gene (5 bases). This TCR was sampled from a woman in her 30s who had been exposed to COVID-19. The sequenced sample was PBMCs or T cells enriched from blood (not recorded which). This CDR3 reads CASRPGLLYNSPLHF. CDR3 nucleotide sequence: TGTGCCAGCAGACCGGGACTGCTTTATAATTCACCCCTCCACTTT.